Listed below are T cell receptor beta chains from one sample, sequenced in a study of blood T cell repertoires in COVID-19. Assay: immunoSEQ multiplex PCR; the TCRdb copy retains only in-frame clones and omits some. The sample has 220,000 or so clones; approximately 84% are singletons. The sequenced material came from peripheral blood. These receptor sequences come from a man aged 45 to 65 who had recovered from COVID-19. Both conserved end residues are part of each CDR3. A D gene is named only where the DNA matches it firmly. Clone size, where shown, is once, few, many, or a class for clones that have expanded.

v_gene,d_gene,abundance,j_gene,CDR3aa,CDR3nt
TRBV19,-,few,TRBJ1-5,CASRGGDSTIGQPQHF,TGTGCCAGCCGCGGGGGGGACTCTACGATAGGACAGCCCCAGCATTTT
TRBV7-2,-,-,TRBJ1-5,CASSLGTVNQPQHF,TGTGCCAGCAGCTTAGGGACAGTCAATCAGCCCCAGCATTTT
TRBV24-1,-,-,TRBJ2-2,CATSDSDRNTGELFF,TGTGCCACCAGTGATTCAGACAGGAACACCGGGGAGCTGTTTTTT
TRBV4-1,TRBD2,once,TRBJ2-4,CASSQDSLAGRKNIQYF,TGCGCCAGCAGCCAAGACTCCCTAGCGGGGCGGAAAAACATTCAGTACTTC
TRBV30,-,once,TRBJ2-7,CAWSVQGLYEQYF,TGTGCCTGGAGTGTACAGGGTCTCTACGAGCAGTACTTC
TRBV6-5,TRBD2,-,TRBJ2-3,CASTGLTFTDTQYF,TGTGCCAGCACGGGACTAACCTTCACTGATACGCAGTATTTT
TRBV5-1,TRBD2,-,TRBJ2-5,CASKSALGGFGGGTQYF,TGCGCCAGCAAATCCGCCCTGGGAGGCTTCGGGGGGGGGACCCAGTACTTC
TRBV27,-,once,TRBJ2-1,CASSLLARAYNEQFF,TGTGCCAGCAGTTTATTGGCTAGAGCCTACAATGAGCAGTTCTTC
TRBV3-1/TRBV3-2,TRBD2,-,TRBJ2-5,CASSQVLTSGRAGETQYF,TGTGCCAGCAGCCAAGTACTGACTAGCGGGAGGGCCGGTGAGACCCAGTACTTC
TRBV5-1,-,-,TRBJ2-5,CASSLVPQGTQETQYF,TGCGCCAGCAGCTTGGTACCTCAGGGCACCCAAGAGACCCAGTACTTC
TRBV10-2,TRBD1,-,TRBJ2-5,CASSETTGRETQYF,TGCGCCAGCAGTGAGACGACAGGGAGAGAGACCCAGTACTTC
TRBV18,TRBD2,-,TRBJ2-1,CASSPQLAGGFNEQFF,TGTGCCAGCTCACCGCAGCTAGCGGGAGGGTTCAATGAGCAGTTCTTC
TRBV28,TRBD1,-,TRBJ2-7,CASRPGQVYYEQYF,TGTGCCAGCAGGCCGGGACAGGTTTACTACGAGCAGTACTTC
TRBV2,-,-,TRBJ2-5,CASRKGQSQETQYF,TGTGCCAGCAGGAAGGGACAAAGCCAAGAGACCCAGTACTTC
TRBV7-2,TRBD1,-,TRBJ2-2,CASSPPWGQGNTGELFF,TGTGCCAGCAGCCCTCCTTGGGGACAGGGAAACACCGGGGAGCTGTTTTTT
TRBV2,TRBD2,-,TRBJ2-1,CASRALAGVGNEQFF,TGTGCCAGCAGGGCGCTAGCGGGAGTGGGCAATGAGCAGTTCTTC
TRBV7-6,-,-,TRBJ2-1,CASSPLNSEQFF,TGTGCCAGCAGCCCCCTCAATAGTGAGCAGTTCTTC
TRBV7-2,TRBD2,-,TRBJ2-7,CASRRSGTSGRGLTYEQYF,TGTGCCAGCAGGAGATCCGGGACTAGCGGGAGGGGCCTCACCTACGAGCAGTACTTC
TRBV4-1,-,-,TRBJ2-5,CASSQDILYQETQYF,TGCGCCAGCAGCCAAGATATTTTGTACCAAGAGACCCAGTACTTC
TRBV11-3,-,-,TRBJ2-2,CASSLGANSLNTGELFF,TGTGCCAGCAGCTTAGGGGCTAACTCTTTGAACACCGGGGAGCTGTTTTTT
TRBV10-2,TRBD2,-,TRBJ2-1,CASSERAGGPDEQFF,TGCGCCAGCAGTGAAAGAGCGGGAGGGCCGGATGAGCAGTTCTTC
TRBV27,-,-,TRBJ2-1,CASKTIGGDEQFF,TGTGCCAGCAAAACTATAGGCGGCGATGAGCAGTTCTTC
TRBV6-5,TRBD1,-,TRBJ2-2,CASSWDRATGELFF,TGTGCCAGCAGTTGGGACAGGGCCACCGGGGAGCTGTTTTTT
TRBV14,TRBD2,-,TRBJ2-5,CASSQLAGEETQYF,TGTGCCAGCAGCCAGTTAGCGGGAGAAGAGACCCAGTACTTC
TRBV7-2,TRBD2,once,TRBJ2-3,CASSLRLPAGPANTQYF,TGTGCCAGCAGCTTACGCCTCCCAGCGGGACCAGCTAATACGCAGTATTTT
TRBV7-9,-,-,TRBJ2-2,CASSLGLNTGELFF,TGTGCCAGCAGCTTAGGGCTGAACACCGGGGAGCTGTTTTTT
TRBV3-1/TRBV3-2,TRBD1,-,TRBJ2-3,CASSFTGGHTDTQYF,TGTGCCAGCAGCTTCACAGGGGGCCACACCGATACGCAGTATTTT
TRBV5-1,TRBD1,-,TRBJ2-2,CASSLRRDSNTGELFF,TGCGCCAGCAGCTTGCGTAGGGACAGCAACACCGGGGAGCTGTTTTTT
TRBV10-2,TRBD2,once,TRBJ2-2,CASKPAGAGTGELFF,TGCGCCAGCAAACCAGCGGGAGCGGGAACCGGGGAGCTGTTTTTT